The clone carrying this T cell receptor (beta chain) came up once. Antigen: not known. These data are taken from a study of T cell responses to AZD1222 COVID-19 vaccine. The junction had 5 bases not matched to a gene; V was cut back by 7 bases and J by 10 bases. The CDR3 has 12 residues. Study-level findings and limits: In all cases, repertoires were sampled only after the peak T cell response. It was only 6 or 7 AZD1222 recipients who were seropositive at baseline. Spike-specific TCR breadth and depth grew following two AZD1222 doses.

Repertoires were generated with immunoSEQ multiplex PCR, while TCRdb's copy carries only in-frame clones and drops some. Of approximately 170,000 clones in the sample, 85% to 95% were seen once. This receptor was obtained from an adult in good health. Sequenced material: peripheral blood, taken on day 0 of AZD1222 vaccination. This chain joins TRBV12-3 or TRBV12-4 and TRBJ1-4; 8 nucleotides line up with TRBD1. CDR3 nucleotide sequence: TGTGCCAGCACCGGACAGGGAGTAAAACTGTTTTTT. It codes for CASTGQGVKLFF.